These T cell receptor beta chains were read from a single sample in a study of shared clonotypes between healthy human individuals. Here immunoSEQ multiplex PCR was the method, and the copy in TCRdb shows in-frame clones only, minus some. This table has under 1 million clones, 80% to 95% appearing once. Sequencing was performed on naive CD8+ T cells sorted from blood. The receptors derive from a man aged 25-45 years in good health. The CDR3 runs from the conserved cysteine through the conserved F or W. The D gene is left open where the match is weak. The size entry is marked missing in some rows and otherwise reads once, few, many or a size class.

d_call	j_call	v_call	clone_size	cdr3_aa	cdr3_nt
-	TRBJ1-1	TRBV6-5	-	CASSPTSPMTEAFF	TGTGCCAGCAGTCCCACGTCACCTATGACTGAAGCTTTCTTT
TRBD2	TRBJ2-3	TRBV18	-	CASSPKREGRSTDTQYF	TGTGCCAGCTCACCAAAGCGGGAGGGCCGAAGCACAGATACGCAGTATTTT
TRBD1	TRBJ1-1	TRBV7-6	-	CASSQPWGTGEAEAFF	TGTGCCAGCAGCCAGCCGTGGGGGACAGGGGAGGCTGAAGCTTTCTTT
-	TRBJ2-4	TRBV5-4	-	CASSLETRGRKNIQYF	TGTGCCAGCAGCTTGGAGACACGAGGCCGCAAAAACATTCAGTACTTC
-	TRBJ2-3	TRBV15	-	CATNPRAGAHTDTQYF	TGTGCCACCAATCCCCGGGCAGGGGCACACACAGATACGCAGTATTTT
-	TRBJ2-1	TRBV9	-	CASSTSHEQFF	TGTGCCAGCAGCACCTCCCATGAGCAGTTCTTC
TRBD2	TRBJ2-1	TRBV27	-	CASSPYSGRTYNEQFF	TGTGCCAGCAGTCCATATAGCGGGAGAACCTACAATGAGCAGTTCTTC
-	TRBJ1-2	TRBV29-1	-	CSVVRAGTNYGYTF	TGCAGCGTTGTTCGGGCAGGAACCAACTATGGCTACACCTTC
-	TRBJ2-3	TRBV28	-	CASSLRRKNTDTQYF	TGTGCCAGCAGTTTGAGGAGGAAGAACACAGATACGCAGTATTTT
-	TRBJ1-2	TRBV7-9	-	CASTITGYDGYTF	TGTGCCAGCACGATTACAGGGTACGACGGCTACACCTTC
-	TRBJ1-5	TRBV27	once	CASSSIDNQPQHF	TGTGCCAGCTCCAGTATTGACAATCAGCCCCAGCATTTT
-	TRBJ2-1	TRBV20-1	-	CSASSGEQFF	TGCAGTGCTAGCAGCGGTGAGCAGTTCTTC
-	TRBJ2-7	TRBV21-1	-	CASSAPGVTSGSSSYEQYF	TGTGCCAGCAGCGCCCCAGGGGTGACTAGCGGGAGTTCTTCCTACGAGCAGTACTTC
-	TRBJ2-2	TRBV11-2	-	CASASHRPPNTGELFF	TGTGCCAGCGCTTCGCACAGACCCCCGAACACCGGGGAGCTGTTTTTT
TRBD2	TRBJ2-2	TRBV15	few	CATTSGSGGELFF	TGTGCCACCACTAGCGGGAGCGGCGGGGAGCTGTTTTTT
-	TRBJ2-1	TRBV7-2	-	CASSLLASSYNEQFF	TGTGCCAGCAGCTTATTAGCGAGTTCATACAATGAGCAGTTCTTC
TRBD1	TRBJ2-7	TRBV29-1	-	CSVSGTGSYEQYF	TGCAGCGTATCCGGGACAGGGTCTTACGAGCAGTACTTC
-	TRBJ1-1	TRBV2	-	CASIGLNTEAFF	TGTGCCAGCATCGGACTGAACACTGAAGCTTTCTTT
TRBD2	TRBJ2-7	TRBV15	-	CATSRGGGSKDEQYF	TGTGCCACCAGCAGAGGGGGCGGGAGTAAGGACGAGCAGTACTTC
-	TRBJ2-1	TRBV7-9	-	CASTGFHLYNEQFF	TGTGCCAGCACCGGTTTCCATCTCTACAATGAGCAGTTCTTC
-	TRBJ2-2	TRBV7-9	-	CASRDYRKNTGELFF	TGTGCCAGCAGAGACTACAGGAAAAACACCGGGGAGCTGTTTTTT
-	TRBJ2-1	TRBV11-2	-	CASSPWTDYNEQFF	TGTGCCAGCAGCCCCTGGACAGACTACAATGAGCAGTTCTTC
TRBD2	TRBJ2-2	TRBV19	-	CASSTPSGTNTGELFF	TGTGCCAGTAGTACTCCTAGCGGGACGAACACCGGGGAGCTGTTTTTT
TRBD2	TRBJ2-7	TRBV5-6	-	CASSLAGLDHGEQYF	TGTGCCAGCAGCTTGGCCGGACTAGACCATGGCGAGCAGTACTTC
-	TRBJ2-1	TRBV7-6	-	CASSLAWGDEDEQFF	TGTGCCAGCAGCTTAGCTTGGGGAGATGAGGATGAGCAGTTCTTC
TRBD1	TRBJ2-2	TRBV27	-	CASLGQGYTGELFF	TGTGCCAGCCTTGGACAGGGGTACACCGGGGAGCTGTTTTTT
TRBD1	TRBJ1-5	TRBV2	-	CASSEPGTGGASDQPQHF	TGTGCCAGCAGTGAACCGGGGACAGGGGGCGCATCGGACCAGCCCCAGCATTTT
-	TRBJ1-5	TRBV7-9	-	CASSSFINQPQHF	TGTGCCAGCAGCTCTTTCATAAATCAGCCCCAGCATTTT
-	TRBJ1-5	TRBV27	few	CASSLDDTRNQPQHF	TGTGCCAGCAGTTTAGATGACACCCGCAATCAGCCCCAGCATTTT
TRBD1	TRBJ2-3	TRBV13	-	CASSPPGTGIDTQYF	TGTGCCAGCAGCCCACCCGGGACAGGGATAGATACGCAGTATTTT
TRBD2	TRBJ2-5	TRBV19	-	CASSIGTSGFQETQYF	TGTGCCAGTAGTATCGGGACTAGCGGTTTCCAAGAGACCCAGTACTTC
-	TRBJ1-1	TRBV6-1	few	CASLNTEAFF	TGTGCCAGCCTGAACACTGAAGCTTTCTTT
-	TRBJ2-1	TRBV11-2	-	CASSQHSNDEQFF	TGTGCCAGCAGCCAACACTCCAACGATGAGCAGTTCTTC
TRBD1	TRBJ2-7	TRBV5-1	-	CASSLGQGGAYEQYF	TGCGCCAGCAGCTTGGGACAGGGCGGCGCCTACGAGCAGTACTTC
-	TRBJ2-3	TRBV27	-	CASSKPWERDTQYF	TGTGCCAGCAGTAAACCCTGGGAAAGAGATACGCAGTATTTT
-	TRBJ2-5	TRBV14	-	CASSQEMGGEQETQYF	TGTGCCAGCAGCCAAGAGATGGGAGGAGAACAAGAGACCCAGTACTTC
-	TRBJ2-7	TRBV29-1	-	CSVQGLISYEQYF	TGCAGCGTACAGGGCCTTATTTCCTACGAGCAGTACTTC
TRBD2	TRBJ2-1	TRBV27	-	CASSSIAGGPYNEQFF	TGTGCCAGCAGTTCCATAGCGGGAGGGCCTTACAATGAGCAGTTCTTC
-	TRBJ2-7	TRBV7-8	-	CASSLQGGSYEQYF	TGTGCCAGCAGCTTGCAGGGGGGCTCCTACGAGCAGTACTTC
TRBD2	TRBJ2-7	TRBV7-9	-	CASTNMRGEQYF	TGTGCCAGCACTAATATGCGGGGGGAGCAGTACTTC
-	TRBJ2-2	TRBV7-9	-	CASSLGVGTNTGELFF	TGTGCCAGCAGCTTAGGGGTCGGAACGAACACCGGGGAGCTGTTTTTT
-	TRBJ2-1	TRBV6-5	-	CASSYRADGVYNEQFF	TGTGCCAGCAGTTACCGAGCGGACGGTGTCTACAATGAGCAGTTCTTC
TRBD2	TRBJ2-1	TRBV29-1	-	CSVEELAGALNEQFF	TGCAGCGTTGAAGAGCTAGCGGGAGCCCTTAATGAGCAGTTCTTC
TRBD2	TRBJ2-7	TRBV29-1	-	CSVNDPGTSGRASFYEQYF	TGCAGCGTCAATGACCCGGGGACTAGCGGGAGGGCAAGTTTCTACGAGCAGTACTTC
-	TRBJ1-5	TRBV27	-	CASSPTGPGGQPQHF	TGTGCCAGCAGTCCCACGGGCCCCGGGGGTCAGCCCCAGCATTTT
-	TRBJ2-7	TRBV7-2	-	CASSLAGDSYYEQYF	TGTGCCAGCAGCTTGGCGGGGGACAGCTACTACGAGCAGTACTTC
-	TRBJ1-3	TRBV4-1	-	CASSQSSAQSHSGNTIYF	TGCGCCAGCAGCCAAAGCTCGGCCCAGAGCCACTCTGGAAACACCATATATTTT